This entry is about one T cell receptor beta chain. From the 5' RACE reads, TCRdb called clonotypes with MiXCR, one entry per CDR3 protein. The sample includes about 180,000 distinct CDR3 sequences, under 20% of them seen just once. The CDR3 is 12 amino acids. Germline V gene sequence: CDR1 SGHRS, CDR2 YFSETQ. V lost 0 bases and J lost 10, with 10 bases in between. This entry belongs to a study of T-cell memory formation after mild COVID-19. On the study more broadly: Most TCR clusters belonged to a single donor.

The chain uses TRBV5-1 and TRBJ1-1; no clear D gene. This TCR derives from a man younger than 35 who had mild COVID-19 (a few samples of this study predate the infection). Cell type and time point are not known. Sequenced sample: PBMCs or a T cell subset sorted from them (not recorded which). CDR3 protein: CASSLVSQAAFF. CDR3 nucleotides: TGCGCCAGCAGCTTGGTGTCCCAGGCAGCTTTCTTT.